Here is one T cell receptor beta chain with its context. V gave up 5 bases and J gave up 2 bases, with 12 bases separating them. The CDR3 runs 15 residues. Germline V gene sequence: CDR1 SGHTA, CDR2 FQGNSA. Original processing methods: For nucleated cells, counts were estimated from reference gene primer amplification. Data came from immunoSEQ multiplex PCR; TCRdb stores just in-frame clones and leaves some out. That table furnishes V, J and clone size, whereas the DNA furnished D and trimming. The data show around 100,000 clones, with 81% seen just once and around 4.8% held by the top ten. The data belong to a study of blood T cell repertoires in COVID-19. Turning to the study itself: Researchers got acute and convalescent COVID-19 samples from the United States, Italy and Spain. In each case, the material was cDNA or gDNA derived from T cells, B-cell-depleted T cells, or PBMCs.

The chain carries TRBV7-2 and TRBJ2-2; D call uncertain. Source material: peripheral blood. This clonotype was obtained from an elderly man with COVID-19, enrolled during active disease. As DNA, the CDR3 is TGTGCCAGCAGCATTGGGTGGGCTAACACCGGGGAGCTGTTTTTT. Translated: CASSIGWANTGELFF.